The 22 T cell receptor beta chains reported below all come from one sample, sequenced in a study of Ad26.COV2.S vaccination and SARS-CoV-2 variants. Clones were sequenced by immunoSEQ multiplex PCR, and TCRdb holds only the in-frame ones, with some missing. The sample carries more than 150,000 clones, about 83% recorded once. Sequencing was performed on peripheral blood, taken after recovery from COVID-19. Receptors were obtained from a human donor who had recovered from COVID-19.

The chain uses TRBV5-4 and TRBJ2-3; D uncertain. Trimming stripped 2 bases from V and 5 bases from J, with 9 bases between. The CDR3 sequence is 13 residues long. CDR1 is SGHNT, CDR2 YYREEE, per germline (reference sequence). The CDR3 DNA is TGTGCCAGCAGCTTACTGACCGAAGATACGCAGTATTTT. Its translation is CASSLLTEDTQYF. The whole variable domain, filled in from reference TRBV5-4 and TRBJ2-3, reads ETGVTQSPTHLIKTRGQQVTLRCSSQSGHNTVSWYQQALGQGPQFIFQYYREEENGRGNFPPRFSGLQFPNYSSELNVNALELDDSALYLCASSLLTEDTQYFGPGTRLTVL.

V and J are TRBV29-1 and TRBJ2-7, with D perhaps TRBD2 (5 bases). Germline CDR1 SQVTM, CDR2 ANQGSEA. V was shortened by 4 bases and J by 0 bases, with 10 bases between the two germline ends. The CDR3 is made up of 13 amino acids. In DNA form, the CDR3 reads TGCAGCGTTGTACCTGACTACTCCTACGAGCAGTACTTC. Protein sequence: CSVVPDYSYEQYF.

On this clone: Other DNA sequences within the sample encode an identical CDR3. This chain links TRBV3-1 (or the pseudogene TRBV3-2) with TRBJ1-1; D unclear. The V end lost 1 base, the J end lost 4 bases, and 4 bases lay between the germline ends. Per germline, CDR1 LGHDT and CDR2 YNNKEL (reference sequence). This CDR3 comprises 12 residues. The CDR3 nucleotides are TGTGCCAGCAGCCAAGGCGGCACTGAAGCTTTCTTT. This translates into CASSQGGTEAFF.

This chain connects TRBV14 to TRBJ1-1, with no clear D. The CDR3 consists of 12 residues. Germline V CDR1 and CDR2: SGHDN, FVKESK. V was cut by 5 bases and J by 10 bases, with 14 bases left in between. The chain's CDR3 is CASSFAAGTAFF. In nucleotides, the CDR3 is TGTGCCAGCAGCTTTGCGGCGGGTACAGCTTTCTTT.

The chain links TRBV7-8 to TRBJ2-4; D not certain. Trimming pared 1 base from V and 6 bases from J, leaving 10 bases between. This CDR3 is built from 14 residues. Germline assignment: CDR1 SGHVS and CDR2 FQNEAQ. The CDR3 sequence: CASSLELRLNIQYF. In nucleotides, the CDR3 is TGTGCCAGCAGCTTAGAACTCCGATTAAACATTCAGTACTTC.

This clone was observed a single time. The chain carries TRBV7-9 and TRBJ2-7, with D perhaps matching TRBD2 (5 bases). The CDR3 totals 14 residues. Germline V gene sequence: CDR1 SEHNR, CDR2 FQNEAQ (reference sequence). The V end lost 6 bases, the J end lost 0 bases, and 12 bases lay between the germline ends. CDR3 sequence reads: CASSHTGSSYEQYF. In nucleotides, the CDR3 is TGTGCCAGCAGTCACACTGGGAGCTCCTACGAGCAGTACTTC.

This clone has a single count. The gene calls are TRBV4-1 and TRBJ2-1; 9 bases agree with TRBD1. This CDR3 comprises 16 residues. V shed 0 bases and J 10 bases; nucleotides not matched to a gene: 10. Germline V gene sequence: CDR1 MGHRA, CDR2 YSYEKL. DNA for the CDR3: TGCGCCAGCAGCCAAGAGGGTAACAGGGGGCGAATAGAGCAGTTCTTC. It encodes CASSQEGNRGRIEQFF.

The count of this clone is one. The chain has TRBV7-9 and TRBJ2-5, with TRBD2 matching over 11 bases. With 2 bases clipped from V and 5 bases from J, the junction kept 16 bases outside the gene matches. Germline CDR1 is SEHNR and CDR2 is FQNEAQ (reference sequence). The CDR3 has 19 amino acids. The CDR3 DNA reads TGTGCCAGCAGCTTATCAGGAAGACTAGCGGGGAGGTCTGGGGAGACCCAGTACTTC. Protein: CASSLSGRLAGRSGETQYF.

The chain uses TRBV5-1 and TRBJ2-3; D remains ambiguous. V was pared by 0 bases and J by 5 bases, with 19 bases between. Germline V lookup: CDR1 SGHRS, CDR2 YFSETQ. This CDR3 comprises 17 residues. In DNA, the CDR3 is TGCGCCAGCAGCTTGGTTCCCGGGTCCCCAGATGGAGATACGCAGTATTTT. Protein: CASSLVPGSPDGDTQYF.

CDR3 sequence: CASSFGRALLSSGANVLTF. The CDR3, as DNA: TGTGCCAGCAGCTTCGGCAGGGCTCTATTAAGCTCTGGGGCCAACGTCCTGACTTTC. V gene TRBV7-3 combines with J gene TRBJ2-6, with a tentative D call TRBD1 (5 bases). Germline V gene sequence: CDR1 SGHTA, CDR2 FQGTGA. This CDR3 contains 19 residues. Trimming cost V 3 bases and J 0 bases, with 18 bases left between them. Based on the CDR3 plus reference TRBV7-3 and TRBJ2-6, the full variable domain is GAGVSQTPSNKVTEKGKYVELRCDPISGHTALYWYRQSLGQGPEFLIYFQGTGAADDSGLPNDRFFAVRPEGSVSTLKIQRTERGDSAVYLCASSFGRALLSSGANVLTFGAGSRLTVL.

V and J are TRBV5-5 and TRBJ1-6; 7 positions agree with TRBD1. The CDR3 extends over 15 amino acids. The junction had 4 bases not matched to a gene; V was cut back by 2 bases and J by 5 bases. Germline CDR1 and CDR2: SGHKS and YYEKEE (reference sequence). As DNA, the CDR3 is TGTGCCAGCAGCTTTCAGGGGGGGAATAATTCACCCCTCCACTTT. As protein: CASSFQGGNNSPLHF.

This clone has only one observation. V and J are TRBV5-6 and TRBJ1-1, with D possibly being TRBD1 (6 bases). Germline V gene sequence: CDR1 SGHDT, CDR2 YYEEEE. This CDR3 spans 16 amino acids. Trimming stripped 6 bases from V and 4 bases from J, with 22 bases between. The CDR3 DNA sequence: TGTGCCAGCAACAGACAGGCGGAGGCTCCAGCCACTGAAGCTTTCTTT. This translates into CASNRQAEAPATEAFF.

CDR3 residues: CASSPQGLAVSDTQYF. The CDR3 nucleotides are TGTGCCAGCAGCCCTCAGGGACTAGCAGTTTCAGATACGCAGTATTTT. V is TRBV9 and J is TRBJ2-3; 9 positions match TRBD2. This CDR3 contains 16 residues. V trimming: 4 bases; J trimming: 4 bases; junction bases outside the gene matches: 10. The germline V gene has CDR1 SGDLS and CDR2 YYNGEE.

The CDR3 DNA is TGTGCCAGCAGCCAAGATCCCGGGGGGTACACTGAAGCTTTCTTT. This encodes CASSQDPGGYTEAFF. J is TRBJ1-1 and V is TRBV4-2, with D possibly being TRBD1 (5 bases). The V gene lost 0 bases and the J gene lost 3 bases, with 11 bases spanning the gap. Germline lookup yields CDR1 LGHNA and CDR2 YNFKEQ. CDR3 length: 15 amino acids.

CDR3 nucleotides: TGTGCCAGCAGTTTATCCCACGTGGGGGGCTCTGGCTACACCTTC. It codes for CASSLSHVGGSGYTF. V is TRBV28 and J is TRBJ1-2, with TRBD1 as a possible D gene (6 bases). Trimming left V 1 base short and J 7 bases short, with 16 bases between. Germline CDR1 is MDHEN and CDR2 is SYDVKM. CDR3 length: 15 residues.

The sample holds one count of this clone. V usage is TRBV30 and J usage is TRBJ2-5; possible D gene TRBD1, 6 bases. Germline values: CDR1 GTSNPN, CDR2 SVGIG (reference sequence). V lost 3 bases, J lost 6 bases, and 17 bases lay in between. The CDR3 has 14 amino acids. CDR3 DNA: TGTGCCTGGAGCGACCTGGGGGCCTTTAAGACCCAGTACTTC. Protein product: CAWSDLGAFKTQYF.

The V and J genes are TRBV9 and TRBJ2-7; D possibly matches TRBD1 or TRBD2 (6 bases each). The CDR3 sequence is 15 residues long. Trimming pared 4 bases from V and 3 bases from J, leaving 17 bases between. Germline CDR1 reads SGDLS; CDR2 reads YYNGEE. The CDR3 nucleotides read TGTGCCAGCAGCCTCGACGCGGGACACCTCTACGAGCAGTACTTC. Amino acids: CASSLDAGHLYEQYF.

DNA of the CDR3: TGTGCCAGCAGTTCCGGACAGGGTGGCAATCAGCCCCAGCATTTT. This gives the protein CASSSGQGGNQPQHF. The chain couples TRBV28 to TRBJ1-5; 8 nucleotides align to TRBD1. J gave up 2 bases and V 4 bases, and 4 bases lay outside the gene matches. The length of the CDR3 is 15 residues. Germline V lookup: CDR1 MDHEN, CDR2 SYDVKM.

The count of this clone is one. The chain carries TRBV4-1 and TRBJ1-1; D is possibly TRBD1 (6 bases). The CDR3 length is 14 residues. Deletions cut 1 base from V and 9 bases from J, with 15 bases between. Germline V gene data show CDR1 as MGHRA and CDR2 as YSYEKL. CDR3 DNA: TGCGCCAGCAGCCAAGTCGTTGGGGGCTCTAAAGCTTTCTTT. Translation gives CASSQVVGGSKAFF.

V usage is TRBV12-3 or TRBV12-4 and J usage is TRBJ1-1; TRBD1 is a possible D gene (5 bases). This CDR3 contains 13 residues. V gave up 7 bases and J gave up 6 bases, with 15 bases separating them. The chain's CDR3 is CASKKTVLAEAFF. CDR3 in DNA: TGTGCCAGCAAAAAGACAGTTCTCGCTGAAGCTTTCTTT.

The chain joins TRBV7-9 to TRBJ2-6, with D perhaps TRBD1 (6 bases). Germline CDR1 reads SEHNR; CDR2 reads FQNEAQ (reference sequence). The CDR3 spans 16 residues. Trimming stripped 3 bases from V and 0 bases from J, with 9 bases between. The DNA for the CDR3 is TGTGCCAGCAGCTTCAGGGGAACCTCTGGGGCCAACGTCCTGACTTTC. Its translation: CASSFRGTSGANVLTF.

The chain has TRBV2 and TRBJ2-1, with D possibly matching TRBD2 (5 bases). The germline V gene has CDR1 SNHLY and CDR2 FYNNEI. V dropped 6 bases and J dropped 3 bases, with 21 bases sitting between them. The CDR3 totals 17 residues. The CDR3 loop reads CASSPGVAGGFYNEQFF. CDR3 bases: TGTGCCAGCAGCCCGGGCGTGGCGGGCGGATTCTACAATGAGCAGTTCTTC.